This T cell receptor beta chain was sequenced for a study of glioma-infiltrating T cells. Study-level results: Tissue and blood shared very few CDR3 sequences. Gliomas, especially low-grade, showed above-expected tissue-blood divergence; non-neoplastic patients showed below.

This clonotype was recorded at least ten times. As yet, its antigen is unknown. The CDR3 spans 14 residues. CDR1 and CDR2 from the germline V gene are MNHNS and SASEGT. The V gene end was trimmed by 5 bases and the J gene end by 2 bases; junction bases not matched to a gene: 3. Using RNA template, CDR3s of TCR alpha and beta were amplified with iRepertoire arm-PCR. Input was roughly 100-450 ng of tissue mRNA or PBMC total RNA. TCRdb processed the multiplex PCR reads anew with MiXCR; each CDR3 protein has one entry. The sample carries about 99,000 distinct CDR3 sequences, around 28% recorded once. The sequenced sample was glioma tissue, nonneoplastic brain tissue, or PBMCs (not recorded which). The receptor's source is a human donor with low-grade glioma or glioblastoma, undergoing nonglioma brain surgery, or in good health (not recorded which). The V and J genes are TRBV6-1 and TRBJ1-3, with 7 bases that match TRBD1. For the CDR3, the DNA is TGTGCCAGCAGTCGACAGGGCGCTGGAAACACCATATATTTT. This sequence encodes CASSRQGAGNTIYF.